Presented here are 24 T cell receptor beta chains from one specimen sequenced in a study of blood T cell repertoires in COVID-19. Profiling relied on immunoSEQ multiplex PCR, and the TCRdb table lists in-frame clones only, not all of them. The table records some 200,000 clones, around 86% of them present only once. Sample: peripheral blood. The receptors come from a middle-aged woman with acute or convalescent COVID-19.

The rearrangement links TRBV27 to TRBJ2-2; D is possibly TRBD2 (5 bases). The CDR3 extends over 15 amino acids. V shed 0 bases and J shed 6 bases, with 11 bases lying between them. Per the germline V gene, CDR1 is MNHEY and CDR2 is SMNVEV (reference sequence). This CDR3 is CASSLSPGVPGELFF. CDR3 in DNA: TGTGCCAGCAGTTTATCCCCCGGGGTCCCCGGGGAGCTGTTTTTT.

J is TRBJ2-2 and V is TRBV18, with TRBD1 matching 8 bases. The J segment lost 6 bases and the V segment lost 2 bases, leaving 14 bases of the junction unmatched. The CDR3 runs to 18 residues. Germline loops: CDR1 KGHSH, CDR2 LQKENI. In DNA form, the CDR3 reads TGTGCCAGCTCACCAATGATCTGGGACAGGCAATCGCCCGGGGAGCTGTTTTTT. Translated, it gives CASSPMIWDRQSPGELFF.

J is TRBJ1-4 and V is TRBV19, with no clear D. Trimming shortened V by 4 bases and J by 0 bases, and 6 bases separated the two germline ends. The length of the CDR3 is 14 residues. The germline V gene has CDR1 LNHDA and CDR2 SQIVND (reference sequence). The CDR3 spells CASSRRSTNEKLFF. As DNA, the CDR3 is TGTGCCAGTAGTAGGAGGTCAACTAATGAAAAACTGTTTTTT.

The chain employs TRBV5-1 and TRBJ1-4, with TRBD1 matching over 7 bases. The V and J ends lost 5 bases and 2 bases, in that order; junction bases with no gene match: 3. CDR3 length: 14 amino acids. The germline V gene encodes CDR1 SGHRS and CDR2 YFSETQ. The CDR3 here is CASRKGGTNEKLFF. CDR3 DNA sequence: TGCGCCAGCAGGAAAGGGGGCACTAATGAAAAACTGTTTTTT.

The chain recombines TRBV7-9 with TRBJ1-2; TRBD1 aligns across 10 bases. With V trimmed by 5 bases and J by 6 bases, 6 bases remained unmatched. The CDR3 sequence is 14 residues long. Germline-derived CDR1 and CDR2 are SEHNR and FQNEAQ (reference sequence). CDR3 in DNA: TGTGCCAGCAGCCGCGACAGGGGGCCGGATGGCTACACCTTC. Translated, it gives CASSRDRGPDGYTF.

V gene TRBV30 combines with J gene TRBJ1-3, with TRBD1 matching over 8 bases. Germline CDR1 reads GTSNPN; CDR2 reads SVGIG (reference sequence). Trimming removed 7 bases from V and 0 bases from J; junction bases left unmatched: 14. The CDR3 runs to 17 residues. CDR3 DNA: TGTGCCTCGGGCGGGTCAGGGGGCTTCATCTCTGGAAACACCATATATTTT. As protein: CASGGSGGFISGNTIYF.

The chain combines TRBV12-3 or TRBV12-4 with TRBJ1-1; the D gene is possibly TRBD1 (6 bases). Trimming took 5 bases from V and 3 from J, leaving 10 bases between them. The CDR3 is 13 amino acids. CDR3 sequence (DNA): TGTGCCAGCAGTACACAGGGTTACACTGAAGCTTTCTTT. Residues: CASSTQGYTEAFF.

In its sample, this clone was seen once. This rearrangement joins TRBV28 to TRBJ1-1; D might be TRBD1 (5 bases). Trimming removed 6 bases at V and 3 bases at J, with 17 bases between. Per germline, CDR1 MDHEN and CDR2 SYDVKM. The CDR3 has 15 residues. CDR3 bases: TGTGCCAGCAGCACATTCTGGGGGGGGTACACTGAAGCTTTCTTT. Translated, it gives CASSTFWGGYTEAFF.

V gene TRBV18 combines with J gene TRBJ2-1, with 8 nucleotides matching TRBD2. V lost 4 bases, J lost 9 bases, and 11 bases stayed unmatched. The CDR3 is 15 residues long. The V gene's germline CDR1 is KGHSH and CDR2 LQKENI. This chain's CDR3 is CASSLPGTSEGEQFF. In nucleotides, the CDR3 is TGTGCCAGCTCACTCCCCGGGACTAGTGAGGGTGAGCAGTTCTTC.

The chain carries TRBV10-3 and TRBJ1-6, with D possibly being TRBD1 (5 bases). The V gene lost 0 bases and the J gene lost 7 bases, with 10 bases spanning the gap. CDR1 is ENHRY, CDR2 SYGVKD, per germline. The CDR3 length is 15 residues. The CDR3 nucleotides read TGTGCCATCAGTGAGTCGAGACAGATAAATTCACCCCTCCACTTT. Amino acids: CAISESRQINSPLHF.

This chain connects TRBV28 to TRBJ2-7; TRBD1 matches at 9 bases. The germline gives CDR1 MDHEN, CDR2 SYDVKM. After removal of 7 bases from V and 2 bases from J, the junction contained 6 bases not matched to a gene. CDR3 length: 14 residues. The CDR3, as DNA: TGTGCCAGCATCCCGGGACAGGGCCCCTACGAGCAGTACTTC. Its protein product is CASIPGQGPYEQYF.

CDR3 DNA: TGTGCCAGCAGCTTGGCGGCGGGGGGTGTTTACAATGAGCAGTTCTTC. Translating gives CASSLAAGGVYNEQFF. The rearrangement uses TRBV5-4 and TRBJ2-1; 8 nucleotides agree with TRBD2. Germline V gives CDR1 SGHNT, CDR2 YYREEE (reference sequence). J lost 4 bases, V lost 0 bases, and 6 bases had no gene match. The CDR3 covers 16 residues.

The chain links TRBV18 to TRBJ2-2; 7 positions agree with TRBD1. CDR1 is KGHSH and CDR2 is LQKENI in the germline V gene. The V segment lost 3 bases and the J segment 5 bases; nucleotides outside the gene matches: 9. The length of the CDR3 is 16 residues. CDR3 protein: CASSPRDSVRTGELFF. The CDR3, as DNA: TGTGCCAGCTCACCCCGGGACAGTGTTAGAACCGGGGAGCTGTTTTTT.

The chain uses TRBV24-1 and TRBJ2-1; maybe TRBD1 (6 bases). The CDR3 contains 11 residues. Germline lookup yields CDR1 KGHDR and CDR2 SFDVKD. Trimming stripped 9 bases from V and 15 bases from J, with 17 bases between. CDR3 residues: CATEAYRELFF. In DNA, the CDR3 is TGTGCCACCGAAGCCTACAGGGAGTTGTTCTTC.

Remarks on this clone: This sample also contains other DNA sequences that code for the same CDR3. The chain couples TRBV12-3 or TRBV12-4 to TRBJ2-3, with D possibly being TRBD2 (5 bases). This CDR3 is 13 amino acids long. The ends were cut back, 0 bases at V and 6 bases at J, with 7 bases in the middle. The CDR3 region is CASSLAEEDTQYF. CDR3 bases: TGTGCCAGCAGTTTAGCGGAGGAGGATACGCAGTATTTT.

This clone occurred once. The rearrangement uses TRBV6-6 and TRBJ2-1; 9 nucleotides agree with TRBD2. The CDR3 consists of 14 residues. Per the germline V gene, CDR1 is MNHNY and CDR2 is SVGAGI (reference sequence). The V segment lost 8 bases and the J segment 0 bases; nucleotides outside the gene matches: 2. CDR3 residues: CASERGDSYNEQFF. DNA of the CDR3: TGTGCCAGCGAGCGGGGGGACTCCTACAATGAGCAGTTCTTC.

This chain connects TRBV30 to TRBJ2-3, with TRBD1 as a possible D gene (5 bases). Trimming took 0 bases from V and 4 from J, leaving 5 bases between them. The CDR3 runs 12 residues. Germline lookup yields CDR1 GTSNPN and CDR2 SVGIG (reference sequence). CDR3 residues: CAWSVQADTQYF. The CDR3 DNA sequence: TGTGCCTGGAGTGTACAGGCAGATACGCAGTATTTT.

The chain has TRBV5-1 and TRBJ2-3; 9 nucleotides line up with TRBD2. This CDR3 has 15 amino acids. The trim removed 2 bases at V and 4 bases at J, leaving 5 bases unmatched. Germline V gene lookup returns CDR1 SGHRS and CDR2 YFSETQ. The CDR3, as DNA: TGCGCCAGCAGCTTTTTGCGGGGGGGCTCAGATACGCAGTATTTT. This codes for CASSFLRGGSDTQYF.

The chain has TRBV2 and TRBJ1-6; D unresolved. Per the germline V gene, CDR1 is SNHLY and CDR2 is FYNNEI. V gave up 7 bases and J gave up 9 bases, with 13 bases separating them. The CDR3 spans 13 residues. CDR3 sequence: CASMVIPGSPLHF. Here the CDR3 DNA reads TGTGCCAGCATGGTCATACCGGGTTCACCCCTCCACTTT.

The rearrangement uses TRBV27 and TRBJ1-2; D remains ambiguous. In germline, CDR1 is MNHEY, CDR2 SMNVEV (reference sequence). V lost 1 base and J lost 4, with 13 bases in between. The CDR3 spans 15 residues. DNA of the CDR3: TGTGCCAGCAGTTTATTTCCAGTTCCTGCCTATGGCTACACCTTC. Translating gives CASSLFPVPAYGYTF.

This clone has only one observation. The chain has TRBV7-9 and TRBJ1-1, with D possibly matching TRBD1 (5 bases). CDR3 length: 16 amino acids. Trimming left V 5 bases short and J 5 bases short, with 21 bases between. Per germline, CDR1 SEHNR and CDR2 FQNEAQ (reference sequence). The DNA for the CDR3 is TGTGCCAGCAGCCTCCTCCAGGGAGTGGGGGGGACTGAAGCTTTCTTT. This sequence encodes CASSLLQGVGGTEAFF.

V and J are TRBV11-2 and TRBJ1-6; D might be TRBD1 (5 bases). Germline V CDR1 and CDR2: SGHAT, FQNNGV. The CDR3 contains 15 residues. V was shortened by 3 bases and J by 1 base, with 7 bases between the two germline ends. The DNA for the CDR3 is TGTGCCAGCAGCTTCGGGGGTTCCTATAATTCACCCCTCCACTTT. Its protein is CASSFGGSYNSPLHF.

The J gene is TRBJ1-6, the V gene TRBV3-1 (or the pseudogene TRBV3-2), with 9 positions matching TRBD1. This CDR3 is built from 14 residues. Germline loops: CDR1 LGHDT, CDR2 YNNKEL (reference sequence). J gave up 9 bases and V 5 bases, and 5 bases lay outside the gene matches. The CDR3 loop reads CASSSTGGASPLHF. The CDR3 DNA is TGTGCCAGCAGCTCCACAGGGGGCGCTTCACCCCTCCACTTT.

About this clone: The same CDR3 is also encoded by other DNA sequences in this sample. This chain connects TRBV6-5 to TRBJ1-1; D gene ambiguous. Trimming shortened V by 2 bases and J by 4 bases, and 8 bases separated the two germline ends. Germline CDR1 and CDR2: MNHEY and SVGAGI. The CDR3 sequence is 13 residues long. For the CDR3, the DNA is TGTGCCAGCAGTTACAGTCGGGGCACTGAAGCTTTCTTT. Protein sequence: CASSYSRGTEAFF.